These 27 T cell receptor beta chains were all obtained from the same sample, sequenced in a study of blood T cell repertoires in COVID-19. TCRdb's copy holds only in-frame clones and misses some; the assay was immunoSEQ multiplex PCR. The data hold around 81,000 clones, with about 80% observed a single time. Sequenced material: peripheral blood. These receptors all stem from a human donor in a cohort sampled during active COVID-19.

V and J are TRBV7-9 and TRBJ1-1; 7 bases align to TRBD1. Per the germline V gene, CDR1 is SEHNR and CDR2 is FQNEAQ (reference sequence). Trimming took 5 bases from V and 4 from J; bases not matched to a gene: 7. The CDR3 extends over 14 amino acids. CDR3 nucleotides: TGTGCCAGCAGCCGTGACAGGGCTGGCACTGAAGCTTTCTTT. Translating gives CASSRDRAGTEAFF.

This clone was observed once. The CDR3 bases are TGTGCCAGTAGTAACCGGGACAGGCCGCCCTACGAGCAGTACTTC. This codes for CASSNRDRPPYEQYF. The chain couples TRBV19 to TRBJ2-7; TRBD1 agrees at 8 bases. The CDR3 contains 15 residues. The trim removed 4 bases at V and 2 bases at J, leaving 7 bases unmatched. Germline assignment: CDR1 LNHDA and CDR2 SQIVND (reference sequence).

This chain uses TRBV20-1 with TRBJ2-7; tentatively, D is TRBD1 (6 bases). Trimming took off 5 bases at V and 5 bases at J, with 10 bases between the two ends. The CDR3 sequence is 11 residues long. The germline gives CDR1 DFQATT, CDR2 SNEGSKA (reference sequence). The CDR3 reads CSAPRQDEQYF. CDR3 nucleotides: TGCAGTGCTCCTCGACAGGACGAGCAGTACTTC.

The gene calls are TRBV19 and TRBJ2-3, with 12 bases fitting TRBD2. Germline V gene data show CDR1 as LNHDA and CDR2 as SQIVND (reference sequence). V shed 5 bases, J shed 6 bases, and the junction held 6 bases outside the gene matches. The CDR3 covers 15 residues. In DNA form, the CDR3 reads TGTGCCAGTAGTCGACTAGCGGGAGCGGGGGATACGCAGTATTTT. Protein sequence: CASSRLAGAGDTQYF.

The chain employs TRBV7-6 and TRBJ2-5; a possible D gene is TRBD2 (7 bases). V lost 5 bases, J lost 4 bases, and 17 bases lay in between. CDR1 and CDR2 from the germline V gene are SGHVS and FNYEAQ. The CDR3 loop spans 15 amino acids. This chain's CDR3 is CASSPVGGRGETQYF. CDR3 sequence (DNA): TGTGCCAGCAGCCCAGTCGGGGGGCGCGGAGAGACCCAGTACTTC.

V gene TRBV13 combines with J gene TRBJ2-5, with D tentatively TRBD2 (5 bases). V lost 0 bases, J lost 4 bases, and 15 bases lay in between. Germline-derived CDR1 and CDR2 are PRHDT and FYEKMQ (reference sequence). CDR3 length: 16 residues. CDR3 amino acids: CASSLGPGKGLETQYF. The DNA of the CDR3 is TGTGCCAGCAGCTTAGGCCCGGGGAAGGGCCTAGAGACCCAGTACTTC.

This clone was seen only a few times. The rearrangement links TRBV6-5 to TRBJ2-1, with D possibly TRBD2 on 5 matching bases. CDR3 length equals 14 residues. Germline V gene data show CDR1 as MNHEY and CDR2 as SVGAGI. V dropped 6 bases and J dropped 7 bases, with 16 bases sitting between them. The CDR3 DNA reads as TGTGCCAGCAGCCCCGTGAGGGTTGGGAATGAGCAGTTCTTC. Its protein product is CASSPVRVGNEQFF.

As DNA, the CDR3 is TGTGCCAGCAGCTTAATATCGAGTTCCGGGGAGCTGTTTTTT. It yields the protein CASSLISSSGELFF. The J gene is TRBJ2-2, the V gene TRBV11-2, with D hard to call. The germline CDR1 and CDR2 sequences are SGHAT and FQNNGV. Trimming stripped 2 bases from V and 6 bases from J, with 10 bases between. The CDR3 is 14 amino acids.

The genes are TRBV7-4 and TRBJ1-6, with 8 bases identical to TRBD1. V trimming: 4 bases; J trimming: 7 bases; junction bases outside the gene matches: 12. There are 17 residues in the CDR3. Looked up from germline, CDR1 is SGHVT and CDR2 is SQSDAQ. DNA of the CDR3: TGTGCCAGCAGCTCCGGTCAGGGGGCATTGGGGAATTCACCCCTCCACTTT. Translating it yields CASSSGQGALGNSPLHF.

The V call is TRBV6-6, the J call TRBJ2-2; 8 bases agree with TRBD2. The CDR3 consists of 16 residues. V shed 2 bases and J 5 bases; nucleotides not matched to a gene: 7. The germline V gene has CDR1 MNHNY and CDR2 SVGAGI (reference sequence). The CDR3 here is CASSYTAGVGTGELFF. As DNA, the CDR3 is TGTGCCAGCAGTTACACAGCGGGAGTAGGTACCGGGGAGCTGTTTTTT.

The chain joins TRBV7-2 to TRBJ2-2; D is unclear. CDR3 size: 15 residues. V shed 3 bases and J shed 6 bases, with 14 bases lying between them. Germline V gene data show CDR1 as SGHTA and CDR2 as FQGNSA. The CDR3 bases are TGTGCCAGCAGCTTGACCGGGTCGGTCTCCGGGGAGCTGTTTTTT. This encodes CASSLTGSVSGELFF.

V is TRBV28 and J is TRBJ2-7; D is perhaps TRBD1 (5 bases). Germline lookup yields CDR1 MDHEN and CDR2 SYDVKM. The CDR3 totals 12 residues. V lost 1 base to trimming and J lost 6 bases, with 7 bases between them. The CDR3 coding sequence is TGTGCCAGCAGTTTATCCAGGGTCGAGCAGTACTTC. Amino acid sequence: CASSLSRVEQYF.

The CDR3 DNA follows: TGTGCCAGCAGTTTAAAGGGCGGGGGGATTTCCTACGAGCAGTACTTC. Protein sequence: CASSLKGGGISYEQYF. The chain couples TRBV27 to TRBJ2-7; 8 bases align to TRBD2. The CDR3 extends over 16 amino acids. The V segment lost 2 bases and the J segment 1 base; nucleotides outside the gene matches: 7. CDR1 is MNHEY and CDR2 is SMNVEV in the germline V gene (reference sequence).

CDR3 nucleotide sequence: TGTGCCACCAGTCCAGGGGGCGCTGAGGCAGATACGCAGTATTTT. Encoded protein: CATSPGGAEADTQYF. The rearrangement uses TRBV24-1 and TRBJ2-3, with 8 bases identical to TRBD1. The CDR3 extends over 15 amino acids. The germline CDR1 and CDR2 sequences are KGHDR and SFDVKD. V gave up 6 bases and J gave up 4 bases; unmatched junction bases: 8.

The sample holds a few counts of this clone. The chain combines TRBV7-2 with TRBJ1-1; a weak D match, TRBD1 (5 bases). This CDR3 has 16 amino acids. Germline CDR1 is SGHTA and CDR2 is FQGNSA. V gave up 2 bases and J gave up 1 base, with 14 bases separating them. CDR3 region: CASSLTAGVRNTEAFF. CDR3 nucleotides: TGTGCCAGCAGCTTAACGGCGGGGGTGAGGAACACTGAAGCTTTCTTT.

This sequence joins TRBV12-3 or TRBV12-4 and TRBJ2-7, with D possibly being TRBD2 (6 bases). The CDR3 length is 11 residues. The V end was cut by 4 bases, the J end by 5 bases, with 6 bases between. CDR3 in DNA: TGTGCCAGCAGTTGGGGGGACGAGCAGTACTTC. As protein: CASSWGDEQYF.

This clone was observed once. At one end, the junction sequence differs from germline, possibly due to a read error. The V and J genes are TRBV7-7 and TRBJ2-5; possible D gene TRBD2, 5 bases. Germline V gene data show CDR1 as SSHAT and CDR2 as FNYEAQ (reference sequence). CDR3 size: 16 residues. CDR3 nucleotides: TGTGCTAGCAGCTTCTCTCCTAGCAGCCCTCAAGAGACCCAGTACTTC. It codes for CASSFSPSSPQETQYF.

This rearrangement joins TRBV28 to TRBJ1-2; 7 nucleotides align to TRBD1. The ends lost 5 bases at V and 7 bases at J; junction bases unmatched: 7. This CDR3 contains 13 residues. Germline CDR1 and CDR2: MDHEN and SYDVKM. Written as DNA, the CDR3 is TGTGCCAGCAGTATGAGGGGGCAGCGTGGCTACACCTTC. Translation gives CASSMRGQRGYTF.

The chain employs TRBV29-1 and TRBJ2-7; TRBD2 is a possible D gene (6 bases). Trimming took off 8 bases at V and 3 bases at J, with 23 bases between the two ends. This CDR3 has 15 residues. Germline CDR1 reads SQVTM; CDR2 reads ANQGSEA. The CDR3 spells CSSLPGDRFYYEQYF. CDR3 bases: TGCAGCTCCCTCCCGGGGGACCGATTTTACTACGAGCAGTACTTC.

V usage is TRBV5-6 and J usage is TRBJ2-2, with a tentative D call TRBD1 (6 bases). Per the germline V gene, CDR1 is SGHDT and CDR2 is YYEEEE. V was pared by 0 bases and J by 1 base, with 13 bases between. The CDR3 covers 17 residues. The DNA for the CDR3 is TGTGCCAGCAGCTTGGCGGGCGGCAGGGGGAACACCGGGGAGCTGTTTTTT. Translated, it gives CASSLAGGRGNTGELFF. Combining the CDR3 with reference TRBV5-6 and TRBJ2-2 gives the whole variable domain DAGVTQSPTHLIKTRGQQVTLRCSPKSGHDTVSWYQQALGQGPQFIFQYYEEEERQRGNFPDRFSGHQFPNYSSELNVNALLLGDSALYLCASSLAGGRGNTGELFFGEGSRLTVL.

The sample holds many counts of this clone. V is TRBV6-2 or TRBV6-3 and J is TRBJ2-7; D possibly corresponds to TRBD2 (6 bases). This CDR3 is 14 amino acids long. Germline CDR1 and CDR2: MNHEY and SVGEGT. V was cut by 1 base and J by 3 bases, with 10 bases left in between. Here the CDR3 reads CASSYFGGVYEQYF. The CDR3, as DNA: TGTGCCAGCAGTTACTTCGGGGGAGTCTACGAGCAGTACTTC.

The CDR3 DNA reads as TGTGCCATCGGACAAAGATGGGACAATGAGCAGTTCTTC. Translation gives CAIGQRWDNEQFF. This chain links TRBV10-3 with TRBJ2-1; D possibly corresponds to TRBD1 (5 bases). Trimming stripped 8 bases from V and 5 bases from J, with 13 bases between. This CDR3 comprises 13 residues. CDR1 is ENHRY and CDR2 is SYGVKD in the germline V gene.

J is TRBJ2-2 and V is TRBV6-5; 10 nucleotides align to TRBD1. Germline trimming cut 11 bases from V and 4 bases from J; bases unmatched to any gene: 7. CDR3 size: 14 residues. Germline-derived CDR1 and CDR2 are MNHEY and SVGAGI. Here the CDR3 DNA reads TGTGCCGGAAGACAGGGGGCACGCACCGGGGAGCTGTTTTTT. Residues: CAGRQGARTGELFF.

With regard to this clone: Germline is not matched at one junction end, which may reflect a read error. The rearrangement joins TRBV4-2 to TRBJ1-3, with 8 bases that match TRBD1. This CDR3 contains 14 residues. In germline, CDR1 is LGHNA, CDR2 YNFKEQ. CDR3 bases: TGTGCCAGCAGTCAAGACAGGGGAAGAAACACCATATATTTT. It translates to CASSQDRGRNTIYF.

The chain joins TRBV19 to TRBJ2-2, with TRBD1 identical over 10 bases. Germline loops: CDR1 LNHDA, CDR2 SQIVND (reference sequence). V was pared by 3 bases and J by 5 bases, with 6 bases of the junction left unmatched. This CDR3 region has 16 residues. The DNA for the CDR3 is TGTGCCAGTAGTATCTTTCGGACAGGGGGGACCGGGGAGCTGTTTTTT. This gives the protein CASSIFRTGGTGELFF.

The CDR3 sequence is CATGGSTDTQYF. In nucleotides, the CDR3 is TGCGCCACGGGGGGGAGCACAGATACGCAGTATTTT. The V call is TRBV10-2, the J call TRBJ2-3, with TRBD2 identical over 8 bases. There are 12 residues in the CDR3. Trimming at V came to 10 bases and at J to 0 bases, leaving 0 bases not matched to a gene. Germline values: CDR1 WSHSY, CDR2 SAAADI.

This clone was counted between two and nine times. The chain joins TRBV27 to TRBJ1-1; weak D call: TRBD1 (5 bases). Deletions cut 5 bases from V and 11 bases from J, with 24 bases between. The germline V gene has CDR1 MNHEY and CDR2 SMNVEV (reference sequence). The CDR3 covers 15 residues. CDR3 sequence reads: CASSVGGTRKSGAFF. DNA for the CDR3: TGTGCCAGCAGTGTTGGGGGGACTCGGAAAAGCGGGGCTTTCTTT.